This is a list of T cell receptor beta chains from one sample in a study of T cell repertoires in cytomegalovirus infection. TCRdb reprocessed the reads via MiXCR and lists one record per CDR3 protein. The repertoire has about 260,000 distinct CDR3 sequences, roughly an eighth of them found once; the top ten carry 8.8%. Sequencing was carried out using PBMCs. The receptor set was obtained from a human donor in good health (CMV status not recorded). Some clones in this sample may be carry-over from other donors' samples. Both conserved end residues are part of each CDR3. The D gene is left open where the match is weak. Clone size is not always given. Where it is, it says once, few, many or a class for expanded clones.

d_gene	v_gene	abundance	j_gene	len	CDR3nt	CDR3aa
NA	TRBV7-9	few	TRBJ1-1	11	TGTGCCAGCAGCCGGAAGGGAGAACCAATTTTT	CASSRKGEPIF
NA	TRBV2	many	TRBJ1-5	15	TGTGCCAGCAGGGCTTCCAGGGACAGCAATCAGCCCCAGCATTTT	CASRASRDSNQPQHF
TRBD2	TRBV2	NA	TRBJ2-7	15	TGTGCCAGCGTACAATTACCGGGCGGGAGACATGAGCAGTACTTC	CASVQLPGGRHEQYF
TRBD1	TRBV5-1	NA	TRBJ1-1	13	TGCGCCAGCAGCCAAGACAGGGGCTATGAAGCTTTCTTT	CASSQDRGYEAFF
TRBD1	TRBV7-3	few	TRBJ2-1	14	TGTGCCAGCACCTCGACAGGGGGTTTCAATGAGCAGTTCTTC	CASTSTGGFNEQFF
TRBD1	TRBV12-3/TRBV12-4	many	TRBJ2-7	15	TGTGCCAGCAGTTTGGGGATGGGACAGGGGGTCGAGCAGTACTTC	CASSLGMGQGVEQYF
NA	TRBV6-5	NA	TRBJ2-5	12	TGTGCCTCCAAACGGGGAGAAGAGACCCAGTACTTC	CASKRGEETQYF
TRBD2	TRBV19	many	TRBJ2-1	16	TGTGCCAGTAGTAGAAGCGGGAGCTTCCCCTACAATGAGCAGTTCTTC	CASSRSGSFPYNEQFF
NA	TRBV14	few	TRBJ1-1	13	TGTGCCAGCAGCCAACAGTTATCCACTGAAGCTTTCTTT	CASSQQLSTEAFF
NA	TRBV28	NA	TRBJ2-7	16	TGTGCCAGCAGGCAGGGGCCGACGTTGGGGTCCTACGAGCAGTACTTC	CASRQGPTLGSYEQYF
NA	TRBV7-3	few	TRBJ2-2	15	TGTGCCAGCAGCCGTCTGGGCGGATTCACCGGGGAGCTGTTTTTT	CASSRLGGFTGELFF
NA	TRBV7-9	many	TRBJ1-4	12	TGTGCCAGCAGTACGGAGGGGAGGTCACTGTTTTTT	CASSTEGRSLFF
NA	TRBV19	NA	TRBJ2-2	14	TGTGCCGCGGGCGGCCTTCAGAACACCGGGGAGCTGTTTTTT	CAAGGLQNTGELFF
NA	TRBV25-1	many	TRBJ2-2	11	TGTGCCAGCAGTGAAACCGGGGAGCTGTTTTTT	CASSETGELFF
TRBD1	TRBV7-2	many	TRBJ1-4	17	TGTGCCAGCAGCACGGAGGGCAGGGGGCGGACTAATGAAAAACTGTTTTTT	CASSTEGRGRTNEKLFF
NA	TRBV7-2	many	TRBJ2-1	11	TGTGCCAGCAGCTTGGGCCCCCGGAAGATCTTC	CASSLGPRKIF
NA	TRBV23-1	NA	TRBJ1-2	17	TGCGCCAGCAGGAATGCGTTGGGCTACAAACAGGACTATGGCTACACCTTC	CASRNALGYKQDYGYTF
TRBD2	TRBV6-5	few	TRBJ2-2	20	TGTGCCAGCAGTTACGGGGCGGGGACTAGCGGGGGCCGGGAGACCGGGGAGCTGTTTTTT	CASSYGAGTSGGRETGELFF
NA	TRBV12-3/TRBV12-4	NA	TRBJ1-3	14	TGTGCCAGCAGTATCGACAACTCTGGAAACACCACATATTTT	CASSIDNSGNTTYF
TRBD2	TRBV20-1	NA	TRBJ2-5	14	TGCAGTGCTAAGGTCGGGGGGACCCGGGAGACCCAGTACTTC	CSAKVGGTRETQYF
NA	TRBV6-2/TRBV6-3	few	TRBJ1-3	15	TGTGCCAGCATTGAAGACAGGTTCCGTGGAAACACCATATATTTT	CASIEDRFRGNTIYF
NA	TRBV5-4	few	TRBJ1-2	13	TGTGCCAGCAGCTTGAGGGTTTCTGAAGGCTACACCTTC	CASSLRVSEGYTF
TRBD2	TRBV7-6	many	TRBJ2-7	14	TGTGCCAGCAGCACCGGCGGGGCGGGGGACGAGCAGTACTTC	CASSTGGAGDEQYF
TRBD1	TRBV20-1	NA	TRBJ1-5	15	TGCAGTGCTAGAGCGTCGGGGACAGACAATCAGCCCCAGCATTTT	CSARASGTDNQPQHF
NA	TRBV7-9	many	TRBJ2-7	12	TGTGCCAGCAGCCTCACAGGCTACGAGCAGTACTTC	CASSLTGYEQYF
TRBD1	TRBV7-2	many	TRBJ1-6	13	TGTGCCAGCAGCCGGGACAGCCCTTCACCCCTCCACTTT	CASSRDSPSPLHF
NA	TRBV7-6	NA	TRBJ2-2	14	TGTGCTAGCAGCTTAGCGCATAACACCGGGGAGCTGTTTTTT	CASSLAHNTGELFF
TRBD2	TRBV7-3	many	TRBJ2-1	17	TGTGCCAGCAGCGAACTTCCGGGACTAGCGGGAGTCAATGAGCAGTTCTTC	CASSELPGLAGVNEQFF
NA	TRBV2	NA	TRBJ2-7	12	TGTGCCAGCAGGGACAGCTCCTACGAGCAGTACTTC	CASRDSSYEQYF
NA	TRBV7-2	many	TRBJ2-1	15	TGTGCCAGCAGCTTAGGAAGCGGTACCTACAATGAGCAGTTCTTC	CASSLGSGTYNEQFF
NA	TRBV7-9	few	TRBJ2-5	15	TGTGCCAGCAGCTTTTCGGACCGGGGCCAAGAGACCCAGTACTTC	CASSFSDRGQETQYF
NA	TRBV12-3/TRBV12-4	many	TRBJ1-1	14	TGTGCCAGCAGTTTCTTTCTTGGGGGAACTGAAGCTTTCTTT	CASSFFLGGTEAFF
NA	TRBV6-2/TRBV6-3	many	TRBJ2-1	17	TGTGCCAGCAGTTACCCGGAGGCCAGTCTCTCCTACAATGAGCAGTTCTTC	CASSYPEASLSYNEQFF
TRBD1	TRBV2	few	TRBJ1-2	13	TGTGCCAGCAGTACTCGGACAGGGGAAGGCTACACCTTC	CASSTRTGEGYTF
NA	TRBV25-1	few	TRBJ1-2	13	TGTGCCAGCAGTGGGACAAGGGACTATGGCTACACCTTC	CASSGTRDYGYTF
TRBD1	TRBV6-4	many	TRBJ2-2	15	TGTGCCAGCAGCGCCCAGCCGGGACAGACCGGGGAGCTGTTTTTT	CASSAQPGQTGELFF
TRBD1	TRBV7-8	many	TRBJ2-1	14	TGTGCCAGCAGCCCCGGGACAGCCTACAATGAGCAGTTCTTC	CASSPGTAYNEQFF
NA	TRBV7-9	many	TRBJ1-1	15	TGTGCCAGCAGCTTACCGGCAGGGCTGAACACTGAAGCTTTCTTT	CASSLPAGLNTEAFF
TRBD2	TRBV7-9	many	TRBJ2-1	19	TGTGCCAGCAGCTTACATCGCGGACTAGCGGGTTTCTCCTACAATGAGCAGTTCTTC	CASSLHRGLAGFSYNEQFF
TRBD2	TRBV6-5	many	TRBJ2-5	16	TGTGCCAGCAGTTACCGACTAGCGGGGGGCGGGGAGACCCAGTACTTC	CASSYRLAGGGETQYF
NA	TRBV20-1	few	TRBJ2-7	14	TGCAGTGCTAGAGCTCCCATGGCAGGGGCTGTGCAGTACTTC	CSARAPMAGAVQYF
NA	TRBV5-1	few	TRBJ1-1	15	TGCGCCAGCAGCTTGGACCCGGGCATGAACACTGAAGCTTTCTTT	CASSLDPGMNTEAFF
NA	TRBV7-6	NA	TRBJ2-3	18	TGTGCCAGCAGCTTGGCCGGGGATGATACGTCGCGCACAGATACGCAGTATTTT	CASSLAGDDTSRTDTQYF
TRBD2	TRBV7-2	many	TRBJ2-3	16	TGTGCCAGCAGCTTAGGGACTAGCGGGAGCACAGATACGCAGTATTTT	CASSLGTSGSTDTQYF
NA	TRBV7-5	few	TRBJ2-2	17	NA	CISVSEATGTPAGELFF
TRBD2	TRBV10-2	few	TRBJ2-3	15	TGCGCCAGCAGTTCTAGCGGGGGGAAAAGAGATACGCAGTATTTT	CASSSSGGKRDTQYF
NA	TRBV7-2	many	TRBJ2-5	14	TGTGCCAGCAGCCCGGTTGGGGGCCAAGAGACCCAGTACTTC	CASSPVGGQETQYF
NA	TRBV7-6	many	TRBJ2-1	14	TGTGCCAGCAGCACCGGGGGATCTTACAATGAGCAGTTCTTC	CASSTGGSYNEQFF